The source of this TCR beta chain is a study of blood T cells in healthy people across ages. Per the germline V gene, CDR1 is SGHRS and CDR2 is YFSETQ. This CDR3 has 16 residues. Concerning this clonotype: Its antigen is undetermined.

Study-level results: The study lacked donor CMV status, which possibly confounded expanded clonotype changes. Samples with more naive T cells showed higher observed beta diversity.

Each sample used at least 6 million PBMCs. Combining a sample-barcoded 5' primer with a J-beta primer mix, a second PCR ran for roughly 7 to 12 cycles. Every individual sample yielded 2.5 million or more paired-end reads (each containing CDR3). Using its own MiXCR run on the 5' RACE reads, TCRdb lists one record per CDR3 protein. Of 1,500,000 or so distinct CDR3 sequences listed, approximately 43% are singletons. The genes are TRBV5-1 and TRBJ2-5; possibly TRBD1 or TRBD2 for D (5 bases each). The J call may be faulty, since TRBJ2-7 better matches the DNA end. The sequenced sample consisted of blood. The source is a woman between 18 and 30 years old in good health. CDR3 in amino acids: CASSLDPGLLGTEQYF. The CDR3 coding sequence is TGCGCCAGCAGCTTGGACCCAGGGCTATTGGGGACCGAGCAGTACTTC.